This entry lists 12 T cell receptor beta chains sequenced from one sample in a study of regulatory T cells in long-lasting Graves disease. Described time point: persistent/refractory GD, antithyroid drugs over 5 years with positive TRAb. PBMCs provided the RNA from which the TCR library was made. CDR3-region Arm-PCR and iRepertoire HTBI primers produced the TCR beta libraries. TCRdb reanalysed the multiplex PCR reads using MiXCR and keeps one entry per CDR3 protein. The data hold roughly 430,000 distinct CDR3 sequences, with around 23% observed a single time. This sample comprised peripheral blood mononuclear cells (PBMCs), obtained when the disease was refractory, from a patient treated with antithyroid drugs. The receptors originated from a female donor with Graves disease.

V usage is TRBV20-1 and J usage is TRBJ1-5; D is uncertain. The CDR3 consists of 14 residues. The germline V and J ends were trimmed by 6 bases and 3 bases, with 15 bases remaining between them. Germline V gene sequence: CDR1 DFQATT, CDR2 SNEGSKA (reference sequence). CDR3 region: CSAIKLQNNQPQHF. The CDR3 nucleotides are TGCAGTGCGATCAAATTACAGAACAATCAGCCCCAGCATTTT.

This clonotype was counted between two and nine times. The gene calls are TRBV10-3 and TRBJ2-5; TRBD2 agrees at 12 bases. Trimming took 0 bases from V and 2 from J; bases not matched to a gene: 4. Germline CDR1 is ENHRY and CDR2 is SYGVKD. CDR3 length: 17 residues. The CDR3 DNA reads TGTGCCATCAGTGAGTCCGGGACTAGCGGGCCGCAAGAGACCCAGTACTTC. Protein sequence: CAISESGTSGPQETQYF.

Turning to this clonotype: This sequence may be a read error, since a much larger clone differs from it by one base. The chain recombines TRBV6-2 or TRBV6-3 with TRBJ2-1; D unresolved. This CDR3 comprises 11 residues. The ends were cut back, 1 base at V and 10 bases at J, with 5 bases in the middle. Germline values: CDR1 MNHEY, CDR2 SVGEGT. Written as DNA, the CDR3 is TGTGCCAGCAGTTACTACTACGAGCAGTTCTTC. It codes for CASSYYYEQFF.

The chain uses TRBV5-6 and TRBJ2-1; TRBD2 matches 8 bases. The CDR3 covers 16 residues. V shed 3 bases and J 0 bases; nucleotides not matched to a gene: 5. Germline V lookup: CDR1 SGHDT, CDR2 YYEEEE. CDR3 residues: CASSWLSGNSYNEQFF. The CDR3 DNA is TGTGCCAGCAGCTGGCTTAGCGGGAACTCCTACAATGAGCAGTTCTTC.

The sample holds many counts of this clonotype. The V and J genes are TRBV12-3 or TRBV12-4 and TRBJ1-5, with 9 bases identical to TRBD1. Unmatched junction bases numbered 3, after V lost 6 bases and J lost 6 bases. The CDR3 consists of 13 residues. The CDR3 protein is CASSGTGFQPQHF. Here the CDR3 DNA reads TGTGCCAGCAGCGGGACAGGGTTTCAGCCCCAGCATTTT.

This clonotype came up a few times. The chain links TRBV9 to TRBJ2-7; D remains ambiguous. From germline, CDR1 is SGDLS and CDR2 YYNGEE. This CDR3 comprises 13 residues. V dropped 3 bases and J dropped 4 bases, with 11 bases sitting between them. Here the CDR3 DNA reads TGTGCCAGCAGCGCAGGACGGCGGTACGAGCAGTACTTC. This translates into CASSAGRRYEQYF. The complete variable domain, with remaining parts taken from reference TRBV9 and TRBJ2-7, reads DSGVTQTPKHLITATGQRVTLRCSPRSGDLSVYWYQQSLDQGLQFLIQYYNGEERAKGNILERFSAQQFPDLHSELNLSSLELGDSALYFCASSAGRRYEQYFGPGTRLTVT.

The chain joins TRBV19 to TRBJ2-2, with 7 bases lining up with TRBD1. The V gene's germline CDR1 is LNHDA and CDR2 SQIVND (reference sequence). After removal of 0 bases from V and 1 base from J, the junction contained 5 bases not matched to a gene. This CDR3 has 17 residues. CDR3 bases: TGTGCCAGTAGTATAGATCCGGGACAGCTGAACACCGGGGAGCTGTTTTTT. Its protein is CASSIDPGQLNTGELFF.

V gene TRBV19 combines with J gene TRBJ1-3; TRBD1 matches at 9 bases. The J segment lost 8 bases and the V segment lost 5 bases, leaving 7 bases of the junction unmatched. Per the germline V gene, CDR1 is LNHDA and CDR2 is SQIVND (reference sequence). The CDR3 is made up of 14 amino acids. The CDR3 region has the DNA TGTGCCAGTAGTCCATGGACAGGGGACGACACCATATATTTT. This gives the protein CASSPWTGDDTIYF.

The rearrangement joins TRBV19 to TRBJ2-2; 9 bases fit TRBD1. The V and J ends lost 7 bases and 4 bases, in that order; junction bases with no gene match: 7. Looked up from germline, CDR1 is LNHDA and CDR2 is SQIVND (reference sequence). The CDR3 has 15 amino acids. CDR3 DNA: TGTGCCAGTACTATGGGGACAGGGTTCACCGGGGAGCTGTTTTTT. This codes for CASTMGTGFTGELFF.

This clonotype appeared a few times. The chain uses TRBV19 and TRBJ2-1, with 9 bases that match TRBD2. This CDR3 region has 17 residues. The germline gives CDR1 LNHDA, CDR2 SQIVND (reference sequence). Trimming removed 3 bases from V and 1 base from J; junction bases left unmatched: 7. The CDR3 sequence: CASSIAGGPGSYNEQFF. The CDR3 DNA sequence: TGTGCCAGTAGTATCGCGGGAGGGCCGGGGTCCTACAATGAGCAGTTCTTC. Supplemented by reference TRBV19 and TRBJ2-1, the full variable domain reads DGGITQSPKYLFRKEGQNVTLSCEQNLNHDAMYWYRQDPGQGLRLIYYSQIVNDFQKGDIAEGYSVSREKKESFPLTVTSAQKNPTAFYLCASSIAGGPGSYNEQFFGPGTRLTVL.

In this sample, this clonotype turned up a few times. The V gene is TRBV6-2 or TRBV6-3, the J gene TRBJ2-3; 8 bases are a match to TRBD2. The CDR3 contains 15 residues. Looked up from germline, CDR1 is MNHEY and CDR2 is SVGEGT. After removal of 7 bases from V and 1 base from J, the junction contained 7 bases not matched to a gene. The CDR3: CASNPGGSGTDTQYF. The CDR3 bases are TGTGCCAGCAACCCGGGAGGGTCGGGCACAGATACGCAGTATTTT.

This clonotype was seen a handful of times. The chain has TRBV12-3 or TRBV12-4 and TRBJ1-3; a weak D match, TRBD1 (5 bases). Trimming removed 8 bases at V and 0 bases at J, with 8 bases between. The CDR3 has 13 residues. In nucleotides, the CDR3 is TGTGCCAGCGGGGCTAGCTCTGGAAACACCATATATTTT. As protein: CASGASSGNTIYF.